This T cell receptor (beta chain) was sequenced for a study of regulatory T cells in long-lasting Graves disease. Study-wide context: Antithyroid drug use was under 3 months in newly diagnosed Graves' patients.

CDR3 regions were amplified by Arm-PCR using iRepertoire HTBI primers to build TCR beta libraries. Via MiXCR, TCRdb re-called the multiplex PCR reads, giving one row per CDR3 protein. The sample has approximately 310,000 distinct CDR3 sequences; under 20% are singletons. Germline assignment: CDR1 GTSNPN and CDR2 SVGIG (reference sequence). The V segment lost 3 bases and the J segment 0 bases; nucleotides outside the gene matches: 4. The CDR3 contains 14 residues. General study findings and limits: Persistent disease was characterized by preferential usage of TRBV28, TRBJ1-2 and TRBJ2-5. Samples came from peripheral blood alone, without thyroid tissue.

The table lists this clonotype with a few counts. The antigen is not known. Time point indicated: newly diagnosed GD, antithyroid drugs for less than 3 months. There was RNA extracted from PBMCs, and the TCR library was made from it. The rearrangement uses TRBV30 and TRBJ1-1; 7 positions agree with TRBD1. This TCR came from a female donor with Graves disease. Sample: peripheral blood mononuclear cells (PBMCs), taken at new diagnosis, from a patient treated with antithyroid drugs. CDR3 loop: CAWSHRGLNTEAFF. The CDR3 DNA reads TGTGCCTGGAGCCACAGGGGCTTGAACACTGAAGCTTTCTTT. The full variable domain, with the rest looked up from reference TRBV30 and TRBJ1-1, is SQTIHQWPATLVQPVGSPLSLECTVEGTSNPNLYWYRQAAGRGLQLLFYSVGIGQISSEVPQNLSASRPQDRQFILSSKKLLLSDSGFYLCAWSHRGLNTEAFFGQGTRLTVV.